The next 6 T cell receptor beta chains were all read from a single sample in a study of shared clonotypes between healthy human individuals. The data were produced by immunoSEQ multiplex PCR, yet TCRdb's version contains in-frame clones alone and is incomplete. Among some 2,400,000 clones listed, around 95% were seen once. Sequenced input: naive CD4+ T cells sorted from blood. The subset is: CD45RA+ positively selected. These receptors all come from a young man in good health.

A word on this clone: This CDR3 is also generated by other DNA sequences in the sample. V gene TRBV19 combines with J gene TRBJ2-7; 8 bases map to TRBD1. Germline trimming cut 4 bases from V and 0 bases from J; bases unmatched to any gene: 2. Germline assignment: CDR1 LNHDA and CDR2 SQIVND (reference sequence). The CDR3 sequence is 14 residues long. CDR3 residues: CASSRDRSSYEQYF. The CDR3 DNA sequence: TGTGCCAGTAGTAGGGACAGGAGCTCCTACGAGCAGTACTTC.

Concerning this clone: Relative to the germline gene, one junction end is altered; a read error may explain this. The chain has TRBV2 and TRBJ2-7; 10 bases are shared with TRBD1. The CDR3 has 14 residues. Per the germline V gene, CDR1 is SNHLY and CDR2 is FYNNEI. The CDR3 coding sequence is TGTGCCAGCTCGACGGGACAGGGGACTTCTCCGAGGAACTTC. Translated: CASSTGQGTSPRNF.

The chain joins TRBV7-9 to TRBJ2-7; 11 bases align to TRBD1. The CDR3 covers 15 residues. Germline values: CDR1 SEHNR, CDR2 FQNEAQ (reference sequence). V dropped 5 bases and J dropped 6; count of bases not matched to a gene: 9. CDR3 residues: CASSTGQGASAEQYF. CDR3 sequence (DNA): TGTGCCAGCAGCACCGGACAGGGGGCATCGGCCGAGCAGTACTTC.

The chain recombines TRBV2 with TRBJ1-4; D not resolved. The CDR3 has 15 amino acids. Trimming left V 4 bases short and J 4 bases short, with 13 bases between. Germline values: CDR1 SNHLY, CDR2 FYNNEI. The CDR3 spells CASSGTIGLNEKLFF. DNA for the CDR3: TGTGCCAGCAGTGGGACGATCGGCCTTAATGAAAAACTGTTTTTT.

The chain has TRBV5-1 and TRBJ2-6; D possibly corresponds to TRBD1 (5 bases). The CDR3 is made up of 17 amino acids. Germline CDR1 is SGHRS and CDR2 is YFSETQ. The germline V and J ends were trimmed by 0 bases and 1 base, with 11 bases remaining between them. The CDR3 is CASSLGSGPSGANVLTF. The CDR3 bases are TGCGCCAGCAGCTTGGGGTCAGGGCCATCTGGGGCCAACGTCCTGACTTTC.

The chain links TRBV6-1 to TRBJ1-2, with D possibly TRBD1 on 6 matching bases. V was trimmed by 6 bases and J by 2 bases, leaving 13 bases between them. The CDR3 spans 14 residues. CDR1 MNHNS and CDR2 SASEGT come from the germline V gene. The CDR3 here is CASRKRGANYGYTF. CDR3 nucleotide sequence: TGTGCCAGCAGGAAGCGGGGGGCCAACTATGGCTACACCTTC.